These 7 T cell receptor beta chains were sequenced from one sample in a study of OX40 agonist ivuxolimab in advanced cancers. The method was immunoSEQ multiplex PCR; TCRdb's version includes in-frame clones alone and lacks a portion of them. The top ten hold about 17% of the sample, which has around 65,000 clones, just over 90% seen once. Sequenced here: CD4+ or CD8+ T cells sorted from blood, sampled in a trial of the OX40 agonist ivuxolimab. The origin of the receptors is an adult with an advanced solid tumor such as melanoma, head and neck, liver or kidney cancer.

This chain connects TRBV5-6 to TRBJ1-1, with 9 bases fitting TRBD1. Losses at the gene ends were 2 bases for V and 11 bases for J; bases not matched to a gene: 13. Germline CDR1 SGHDT, CDR2 YYEEEE. The CDR3 consists of 15 residues. The CDR3 reads CASSLSGQGKIGAFF. In DNA form, the CDR3 reads TGTGCCAGCAGCTTATCAGGACAGGGGAAGATTGGCGCTTTCTTT.

This CDR3 is CASSKDWGGVTGELFF. The CDR3 bases are TGTGCCAGCAGCAAAGATTGGGGAGGGGTCACCGGGGAGCTGTTTTTT. The rearrangement uses TRBV21-1 and TRBJ2-2; TRBD2, the table's D call, lacks a check against the DNA. TRBV21-1 is a pseudogene locus. The CDR3 length is 16 residues.

On this clone: Different DNA sequences within this sample yield the same CDR3. This CDR3 is CATSGGLAYEQYF. The CDR3 DNA reads as TGTGCCACCAGCGGGGGACTAGCCTACGAGCAGTACTTC. The rearrangement links TRBV15 to TRBJ2-7, with TRBD2 matching over 8 bases. In germline, CDR1 is LNHNV, CDR2 YYDKDF (reference sequence). V dropped 5 bases and J dropped 2; count of bases not matched to a gene: 2. This CDR3 is built from 13 residues.

This clone was recorded only once. CDR3 nucleotide sequence: TGTGCCAGCAGTTTATCGAGTACAGGGACAAATGAGCAGTTCTTC. It encodes CASSLSSTGTNEQFF. This chain connects TRBV27 to TRBJ2-1; D may be TRBD1 (6 bases). The CDR3 contains 15 residues. The V end was cut by 0 bases, the J end by 7 bases, with 13 bases between. CDR1 is MNHEY and CDR2 is SMNVEV in the germline V gene (reference sequence).

Of note for this clone: Compared with germline, one end of the junction differs, possibly owing to a read error. V and J are TRBV27 and TRBJ2-7; possibly TRBD2 for D (6 bases). CDR3 length: 15 residues. The germline V gene encodes CDR1 MNHEY and CDR2 SMNVEV (reference sequence). CDR3 sequence (DNA): TGTGCCAGCAGTCTATCTACTAGCCCCTTCTACGAGCAGTACTTC. Translation gives CASSLSTSPFYEQYF.

The genes are TRBV27 and TRBJ1-1, with D perhaps TRBD1 (5 bases). The CDR3 consists of 15 residues. Germline V gene lookup returns CDR1 MNHEY and CDR2 SMNVEV (reference sequence). The V end was cut by 7 bases, the J end by 8 bases, with 23 bases between. Written as DNA, the CDR3 is TGTGCCAGCACCCCGAGACAGCGGCCGGGAAACGAAGCTTTCTTT. It yields the protein CASTPRQRPGNEAFF.

The J gene is TRBJ2-5, the V gene TRBV7-9; 7 nucleotides align to TRBD2. This CDR3 has 15 amino acids. J gave up 2 bases and V 0 bases, and 3 bases lay outside the gene matches. Per the germline V gene, CDR1 is SEHNR and CDR2 is FQNEAQ (reference sequence). DNA of the CDR3: TGTGCCAGCAGCTTAGCGGGGGGGAGGCAAGAGACCCAGTACTTC. It yields the protein CASSLAGGRQETQYF. Filled out from reference TRBV7-9 and TRBJ2-5, the complete variable domain reads DTGVSQNPRHKITKRGQNVTFRCDPISEHNRLYWYRQTLGQGPEFLTYFQNEAQLEKSRLLSDRFSAERPKGSFSTLEIQRTEQGDSAMYLCASSLAGGRQETQYFGPGTRLLVL.